This record concerns one T cell receptor beta chain sequence. The data stem from a study of blood T cell repertoires in COVID-19. Study context: Some COVID-19 samples were acute and others convalescent; all came from the United States, Italy and Spain.

The germline gives CDR1 SGHNT, CDR2 YENEEA. Trimming removed 5 bases at V and 6 bases at J, with 14 bases between. This CDR3 is built from 14 residues. Per the study methods: How many nucleated cells were present was estimated from reference gene primer amplification. Here immunoSEQ multiplex PCR was the method, and the copy in TCRdb shows in-frame clones only, minus some. Clone size and the V and J calls come from that table; the DNA yielded D and trimming. This table has about 49,000 clones, 80% to 90% appearing once. This clonotype was obtained from a woman of 80 years or more with COVID-19, enrolled during active disease. What was sequenced was peripheral blood. The rearrangement uses TRBV11-3 and TRBJ2-1; tentative D call: TRBD1 (6 bases). The CDR3 is CASSPGTRPNEQFF. The DNA of the CDR3 is TGTGCCAGCAGCCCTGGGACAAGACCCAATGAGCAGTTCTTC.